The 15 T cell receptor beta chains below come from one sample, sequenced in a study of T cells in Graves' hyperthyroidism and ophthalmopathy. The CDR3 regions of TCR beta were amplified from RNA transcripts. The TCR CDR3 was amplified in a first-round RT-PCR using the HTBI primer set. TCRdb recomputed calls from the multiplex PCR reads with MiXCR, one row per CDR3 protein. The sample lists around 300,000 distinct CDR3 sequences, 14% occurring once. Sequenced material: blood. The receptors stem from a woman in her twenties or thirties with Graves' hyperthyroidism.

This clonotype has ten or more counts. The rearrangement uses TRBV28 and TRBJ2-7; D perhaps matches TRBD2 (5 bases). The germline V gene encodes CDR1 MDHEN and CDR2 SYDVKM. V was pared by 8 bases and J by 3 bases, with 17 bases between. This CDR3 contains 14 residues. The CDR3 reads CASGYGGGGYEQYF. CDR3 DNA: TGTGCCAGCGGCTACGGTGGTGGAGGCTACGAGCAGTACTTC.

Of note for this clonotype: A much larger clone is a single base away; this may be a read error. V gene TRBV27 combines with J gene TRBJ2-1; D possibly corresponds to TRBD2 (5 bases). The CDR3 sequence is 16 residues long. Germline CDR1 reads MNHEY; CDR2 reads SMNVEV (reference sequence). For the CDR3, the DNA is TGTGCCAGCAGTCTATCATGGACTTACATAGACAATGAGCAGTTCTTC. This encodes CASSLSWTYIDNEQFF.

This clonotype was picked up a small number of times. A read error may be the cause here, since a much bigger clone is one base away. V gene TRBV28 combines with J gene TRBJ2-3, with D possibly TRBD1 on 5 matching bases. The end of the DNA aligns better with TRBJ1-5, so the J call may be wrong. The length of the CDR3 is 15 residues. Germline lookup yields CDR1 MDHEN and CDR2 SYDVKM. The CDR3 loop reads CASSSSGWGTDTQHF. The CDR3 nucleotides are TGTGCCAGCAGCTCTAGCGGGTGGGGCACAGATACGCAGCATTTT.

This clonotype was seen at least ten times. Written as DNA, the CDR3 is TGTGCCAGCAGCAGGGACAGGGGATCTCAGCCCCAGCATTTT. Translated: CASSRDRGSQPQHF. This chain connects TRBV6-1 to TRBJ1-5; 10 nucleotides align to TRBD1. The germline gives CDR1 MNHNS, CDR2 SASEGT. Losses at the gene ends were 6 bases for V and 6 bases for J; bases not matched to a gene: 5. This CDR3 has 14 residues.

A few counts support this clonotype. The chain combines TRBV7-2 with TRBJ2-3; 7 bases match TRBD1. V dropped 4 bases and J dropped 2; count of bases not matched to a gene: 12. Germline CDR1 reads SGHTA; CDR2 reads FQGNSA. The CDR3 covers 17 residues. CDR3 loop: CASSSNRGLVTTDTQYF. Here the CDR3 DNA reads TGTGCCAGCAGCTCAAACAGGGGATTGGTAACCACAGATACGCAGTATTTT.

This clonotype was observed at least ten times. This chain uses TRBV11-2 with TRBJ2-5; 9 bases fit TRBD2. After removal of 3 bases from V and 4 bases from J, the junction contained 6 bases not matched to a gene. The germline V gene has CDR1 SGHAT and CDR2 FQNNGV. The CDR3 consists of 15 residues. CDR3 amino acids: CASSFSGRERETQYF. The CDR3, as DNA: TGTGCCAGCAGCTTTAGCGGGAGAGAACGAGAGACCCAGTACTTC.

This clonotype has at least ten counts. The chain combines TRBV25-1 with TRBJ1-4; D perhaps matches TRBD1 (6 bases). This CDR3 has 13 amino acids. Germline values: CDR1 MGHDK, CDR2 SYGVNS. Trimming removed 8 bases at V and 6 bases at J, with 13 bases between. CDR3 sequence: CASEDRFYEKLFF. CDR3 DNA sequence: TGTGCCAGCGAAGACAGGTTTTATGAAAAACTGTTTTTT.

This clonotype came up a few times. The CDR3 DNA is TGTGCCAGCAGACAAAACGGAGCGGGAGGGTCCGGGGAGCTGTTTTTT. Translating it yields CASRQNGAGGSGELFF. The rearrangement links TRBV7-9 to TRBJ2-2; 10 nucleotides match TRBD2. From germline, CDR1 is SEHNR and CDR2 FQNEAQ (reference sequence). The CDR3 consists of 16 residues. J gave up 6 bases and V 6 bases, and 10 bases lay outside the gene matches. Filled out from reference TRBV7-9 and TRBJ2-2, the complete variable domain reads DTGVSQNPRHKITKRGQNVTFRCDPISEHNRLYWYRQTLGQGPEFLTYFQNEAQLEKSRLLSDRFSAERPKGSFSTLEIQRTEQGDSAMYLCASRQNGAGGSGELFFGEGSRLTVL.

This clonotype came up a few times. CDR3 sequence: CASSIAGVSYNEQFF. The CDR3 nucleotides are TGTGCCAGTAGTATTGCGGGAGTCTCCTACAATGAGCAGTTCTTC. The genes are TRBV19 and TRBJ2-1; 7 bases line up with TRBD2. V shed 3 bases, J shed 0 bases, and the junction held 2 bases outside the gene matches. The CDR3 totals 15 residues. Germline values: CDR1 LNHDA, CDR2 SQIVND (reference sequence).

This clonotype was counted many times. V gene TRBV20-1 combines with J gene TRBJ2-1; 13 nucleotides align to TRBD2. V lost 6 bases and J lost 5; bases outside the gene matches: 4. The CDR3 runs 14 residues. CDR1 and CDR2 from the germline V gene are DFQATT and SNEGSKA (reference sequence). The CDR3 reads CSAFGLAGDNEQFF. The CDR3 nucleotides read TGCAGTGCCTTTGGACTAGCGGGAGACAATGAGCAGTTCTTC.

There are a few counts of this clonotype. A much larger clone lies one base from this, so it may be a read error. This chain joins TRBV28 and TRBJ2-3, with 7 bases aligning to TRBD1. This CDR3 comprises 15 residues. Losses at the gene ends were 5 bases for V and 7 bases for J; bases not matched to a gene: 12. Germline-derived CDR1 and CDR2 are MDHEN and SYDVKM. The CDR3 nucleotides read TGTGCCAGCAGTCTACGGATAGGGGGCGCGAATACGCAGTATTTT. Its protein product is CASSLRIGGANTQYF.

This clonotype has ten or more counts. The rearrangement uses TRBV5-1 and TRBJ2-7, with D perhaps assigned TRBD1 or TRBD2 (5 bases each). The germline V and J ends were trimmed by 5 bases and 0 bases, with 9 bases remaining between them. The CDR3 has 13 residues. Germline lookup yields CDR1 SGHRS and CDR2 YFSETQ. The CDR3: CASSRGGSYEQYF. For the CDR3, the DNA is TGCGCCAGCAGTCGTGGGGGCTCCTACGAGCAGTACTTC.

In this sample, this clonotype turned up many times. The V call is TRBV6-2 or TRBV6-3, the J call TRBJ1-2, with D uncertain. There are 14 residues in the CDR3. Germline V gives CDR1 MNHEY, CDR2 SVGEGT. Trimming pared 0 bases from V and 4 bases from J, leaving 9 bases between. CDR3 nucleotide sequence: TGTGCCAGCAGTTACTCGTTTAGTGGCTATGGCTACACCTTC. As protein: CASSYSFSGYGYTF.

There are a few counts of this clonotype. The genes are TRBV20-1 and TRBJ1-5; the match to TRBD1 covers 8 bases. Looked up from germline, CDR1 is DFQATT and CDR2 is SNEGSKA (reference sequence). The CDR3 loop spans 19 amino acids. V was pared by 3 bases and J by 7 bases, with 23 bases of the junction left unmatched. The CDR3 DNA sequence: TGCAGTGCTAGTAATTGGGGCCAGGGGGCGAATGGGCCTGGGCAGCCCCAGCATTTT. Protein product: CSASNWGQGANGPGQPQHF.

This chain connects TRBV6-6 to TRBJ2-5; D is uncertain. CDR3 length: 11 residues. Germline CDR1 is MNHNY and CDR2 is SVGAGI (reference sequence). Trimming stripped 2 bases from V and 12 bases from J, with 10 bases between. The CDR3 reads CASSYHKREYF. The CDR3 DNA is TGTGCCAGCAGTTACCATAAACGGGAGTACTTC.